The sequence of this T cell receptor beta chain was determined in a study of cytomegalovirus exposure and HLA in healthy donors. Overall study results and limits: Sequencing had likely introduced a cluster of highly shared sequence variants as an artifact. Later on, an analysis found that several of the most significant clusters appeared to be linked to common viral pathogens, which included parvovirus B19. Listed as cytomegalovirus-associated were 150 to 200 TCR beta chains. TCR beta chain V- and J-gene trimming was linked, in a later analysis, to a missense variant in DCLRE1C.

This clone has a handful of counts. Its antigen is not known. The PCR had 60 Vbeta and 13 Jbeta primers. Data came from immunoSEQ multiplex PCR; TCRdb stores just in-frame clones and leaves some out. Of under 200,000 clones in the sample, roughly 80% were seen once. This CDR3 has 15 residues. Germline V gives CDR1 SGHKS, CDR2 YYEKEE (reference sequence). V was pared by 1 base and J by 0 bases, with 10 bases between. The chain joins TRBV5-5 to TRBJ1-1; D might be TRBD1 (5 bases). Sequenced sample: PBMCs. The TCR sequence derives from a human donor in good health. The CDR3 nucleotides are TGTGCCAGCAGCTTGACAGGAATAATGAACACTGAAGCTTTCTTT. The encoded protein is CASSLTGIMNTEAFF.